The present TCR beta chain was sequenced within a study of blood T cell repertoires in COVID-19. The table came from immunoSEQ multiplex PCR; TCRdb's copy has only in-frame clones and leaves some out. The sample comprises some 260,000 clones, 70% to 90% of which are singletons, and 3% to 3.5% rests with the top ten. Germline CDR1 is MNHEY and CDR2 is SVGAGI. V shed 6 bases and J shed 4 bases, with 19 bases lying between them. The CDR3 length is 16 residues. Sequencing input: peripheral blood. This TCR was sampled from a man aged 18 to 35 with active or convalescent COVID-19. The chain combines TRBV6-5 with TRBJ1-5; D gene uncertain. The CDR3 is CASSYGPLGGNQPQHF. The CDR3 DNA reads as TGTGCCAGCAGCTACGGGCCGCTCGGCGGGAATCAGCCCCAGCATTTT.